These 27 T cell receptor beta chains originate from one sample sequenced in a study of blood T cell repertoires in COVID-19. Using immunoSEQ multiplex PCR, the repertoire was profiled, and TCRdb retains in-frame clones only, with some absent. The sample records some 96,000 clones, roughly 84% being singletons. Sequenced: peripheral blood. The receptors come from a man younger than 45 in a cohort sampled during active COVID-19.

The chain recombines TRBV5-4 with TRBJ1-2; D possibly corresponds to TRBD1 (6 bases). The CDR3 length is 16 residues. Germline V gene lookup returns CDR1 SGHNT and CDR2 YYREEE (reference sequence). Trimming left V 4 bases short and J 4 bases short, with 20 bases between. The CDR3 region is CASSIVVGDTSYGYTF. The DNA for the CDR3 is TGTGCCAGCAGCATTGTTGTGGGGGACACGTCCTATGGCTACACCTTC. Full variable domain (rest looked up from reference TRBV5-4 and TRBJ1-2): ETGVTQSPTHLIKTRGQQVTLRCSSQSGHNTVSWYQQALGQGPQFIFQYYREEENGRGNFPPRFSGLQFPNYSSELNVNALELDDSALYLCASSIVVGDTSYGYTFGSGTRLTVV.

The chain couples TRBV28 to TRBJ1-5; D possibly corresponds to TRBD1 (6 bases). V lost 5 bases, J lost 6 bases, and 14 bases lay in between. CDR1 is MDHEN and CDR2 is SYDVKM in the germline V gene. There are 14 residues in the CDR3. As DNA, the CDR3 is TGTGCCAGCAGTCTCGATGCACAGGGTCAGCCCCAGCATTTT. Amino acids: CASSLDAQGQPQHF. Combining the CDR3 with reference TRBV28 and TRBJ1-5 gives the whole variable domain DVKVTQSSRYLVKRTGEKVFLECVQDMDHENMFWYRQDPGLGLRLIYFSYDVKMKEKGDIPEGYSVSREKKERFSLILESASTNQTSMYLCASSLDAQGQPQHFGDGTRLSIL.

The V call is TRBV2, the J call TRBJ2-6; the D gene is possibly TRBD2 (7 bases). CDR3 length equals 15 residues. The V gene's germline CDR1 is SNHLY and CDR2 FYNNEI. Trimming took 7 bases from V and 4 from J, leaving 14 bases between them. The CDR3, as DNA: TGTGCCAGCAACGCGCGGGGGCAGGGGGCCAACGTCCTGACTTTC. The encoded protein is CASNARGQGANVLTF.

In its sample, this clone was seen once. This chain joins TRBV5-5 and TRBJ1-3; D is perhaps TRBD1 (6 bases). The germline V gene encodes CDR1 SGHKS and CDR2 YYEKEE (reference sequence). This CDR3 comprises 15 residues. The V gene lost 0 bases and the J gene lost 4 bases, with 11 bases spanning the gap. This CDR3 is CASSLGGGAGNTIYF. DNA for the CDR3: TGTGCCAGCAGCTTGGGAGGGGGGGCCGGAAACACCATATATTTT.

The chain couples TRBV18 to TRBJ2-7, with 8 bases fitting TRBD1. Trimming cost V 4 bases and J 3 bases; bases outside gene matches: 14. The CDR3 runs 17 residues. Looked up from germline, CDR1 is KGHSH and CDR2 is LQKENI. The chain's CDR3 is CASSLRPGQERDYEQYF. CDR3 bases: TGTGCCAGCTCACTTCGCCCGGGACAGGAACGGGACTACGAGCAGTACTTC.

The chain uses TRBV29-1 and TRBJ1-2; TRBD1 might be the D (5 bases). The CDR3 is 14 amino acids. Trimming took 4 bases from V and 4 from J, leaving 16 bases between them. Germline loops: CDR1 SQVTM, CDR2 ANQGSEA. The CDR3: CSVVVGGGGYGYTF. The DNA for the CDR3 is TGCAGCGTTGTTGTCGGGGGAGGAGGCTATGGCTACACCTTC.

This sequence joins TRBV7-2 and TRBJ1-6; D perhaps matches TRBD1 (6 bases). The CDR3 spans 17 residues. The germline V gene encodes CDR1 SGHTA and CDR2 FQGNSA. V dropped 0 bases and J dropped 8 bases, with 17 bases sitting between them. CDR3 DNA: TGTGCCAGCAGCTTAGCCCCCAGGACAGCTTGGGATTCACCCCTCCACTTT. Its translation: CASSLAPRTAWDSPLHF.

The J gene is TRBJ1-4, the V gene TRBV10-2, with TRBD1 matching 9 bases. The CDR3 covers 14 residues. CDR1 and CDR2 (germline): WSHSY, SAAADI. J was trimmed by 7 bases and V by 8 bases; bases with no gene match: 8. CDR3: CASGVGTGLEKLFF. The CDR3 region has the DNA TGCGCCAGCGGTGTGGGGACAGGGCTTGAAAAACTGTTTTTT.

This clone was seen just once. The V call is TRBV6-2 or TRBV6-3, the J call TRBJ1-4; D unresolved. Deletions cut 5 bases from V and 14 bases from J, with 15 bases between. This CDR3 contains 12 residues. The V gene's germline CDR1 is MNHEY and CDR2 SVGEGT. CDR3 sequence: CASSPRGLWLFF. The CDR3 nucleotides read TGTGCCAGCAGTCCCCGGGGATTGTGGCTGTTTTTT.

This chain links TRBV7-2 with TRBJ1-2; 7 bases are shared with TRBD1. J gave up 4 bases and V 2 bases, and 1 base lay outside the gene matches. This CDR3 contains 13 residues. Germline loops: CDR1 SGHTA, CDR2 FQGNSA. CDR3 bases: TGTGCCAGCAGCTTACCAGGGGGCTATGGCTACACCTTC. It encodes CASSLPGGYGYTF. Looking up the rest from reference TRBV7-2 and TRBJ1-2 gives the full variable domain: GAGVSQSPSNKVTEKGKDVELRCDPISGHTALYWYRQSLGQGLEFLIYFQGNSAPDKSGLPSDRFSAERTGGSVSTLTIQRTQQEDSAVYLCASSLPGGYGYTFGSGTRLTVV.

The chain has TRBV27 and TRBJ1-2; 8 positions match TRBD1. The trim removed 5 bases at V and 8 bases at J, leaving 7 bases unmatched. There are 13 residues in the CDR3. CDR1 is MNHEY and CDR2 is SMNVEV in the germline V gene (reference sequence). DNA of the CDR3: TGTGCCAGCAGTGTGACAGGGGCGGGCGGCTACACCTTC. It yields the protein CASSVTGAGGYTF.

The CDR3 region is CASSLGQGAPRGTGELFF. CDR3 nucleotides: TGTGCCAGCAGCTTGGGACAGGGGGCGCCCAGGGGCACCGGGGAGCTGTTTTTT. The rearrangement uses TRBV5-5 and TRBJ2-2, with 10 bases aligning to TRBD1. The CDR3 is 18 residues long. V lost 0 bases and J lost 4; bases outside the gene matches: 9. CDR1 SGHKS and CDR2 YYEKEE come from the germline V gene (reference sequence). Based on the CDR3 plus reference TRBV5-5 and TRBJ2-2, the full variable domain is DAGVTQSPTHLIKTRGQQVTLRCSPISGHKSVSWYQQVLGQGPQFIFQYYEKEERGRGNFPDRFSARQFPNYSSELNVNALLLGDSALYLCASSLGQGAPRGTGELFFGEGSRLTVL.

The V and J genes are TRBV7-8 and TRBJ1-1; D gene uncertain. V shed 5 bases and J shed 6 bases, with 13 bases lying between them. Germline V CDR1 and CDR2: SGHVS, FQNEAQ. The CDR3 contains 13 residues. The CDR3 protein is CASSRTWEAEAFF. The CDR3 nucleotides read TGTGCCAGCAGCCGCACGTGGGAGGCTGAAGCTTTCTTT.

This clone is a singleton in its sample. V is TRBV9 and J is TRBJ1-1; no definite D call. CDR1 is SGDLS, CDR2 YYNGEE, per germline. Trimming left V 0 bases short and J 6 bases short, with 9 bases between. This CDR3 is 13 amino acids long. CDR3 region: CASSVVGGPEAFF. Here the CDR3 DNA reads TGTGCCAGCAGCGTAGTGGGCGGGCCTGAAGCTTTCTTT.

This clone was counted a single time. This chain joins TRBV6-6 and TRBJ2-1, with D possibly matching TRBD1 (6 bases). Trimming removed 6 bases at V and 5 bases at J, with 11 bases between. Germline V gene lookup returns CDR1 MNHNY and CDR2 SVGAGI (reference sequence). The CDR3 is 13 amino acids. The DNA for the CDR3 is TGTGCCAGCAGCGCCGGGACAAACAATGAGCAGTTCTTC. Translating gives CASSAGTNNEQFF.

This chain links TRBV6-2 or TRBV6-3 with TRBJ1-2; TRBD1 might be the D (5 bases). V was clipped by 3 bases and J by 4 bases, with 18 bases between them. Germline V gene sequence: CDR1 MNHEY, CDR2 SVGEGT. CDR3 length: 16 amino acids. The CDR3 bases are TGTGCCAGCAGTTATGTCCTCGGCGGGGCCTCCTATGGCTACACCTTC. Translation gives CASSYVLGGASYGYTF.

This chain uses TRBV11-2 with TRBJ2-7; the match to TRBD2 covers 10 bases. CDR3 length: 15 amino acids. V shed 4 bases, J shed 2 bases, and the junction held 5 bases outside the gene matches. The germline gives CDR1 SGHAT, CDR2 FQNNGV. The CDR3 region has the DNA TGTGCCAGCAGCTACGCCGGGACTAGCGCCTACGAGCAGTACTTC. Protein sequence: CASSYAGTSAYEQYF.

The CDR3 bases are TGTGCCAGCAGCTTGGGGAGACTAGCGGGGATCAATGAGCAGTTCTTC. It yields the protein CASSLGRLAGINEQFF. The chain links TRBV5-6 to TRBJ2-1, with TRBD2 identical over 11 bases. J lost 6 bases, V lost 0 bases, and 5 bases had no gene match. CDR1 and CDR2 from the germline V gene are SGHDT and YYEEEE. The CDR3 totals 16 residues.

This chain connects TRBV4-3 to TRBJ2-7, with D perhaps TRBD1 (6 bases). V lost 0 bases to trimming and J lost 2 bases, with 8 bases between them. Germline V CDR1 and CDR2: LGHNA, YSLEER. The CDR3 runs to 14 residues. The CDR3, as DNA: TGCGCCAGCAGCCAAGATAAGGGGGCCTACGAGCAGTACTTC. Translation: CASSQDKGAYEQYF.

J is TRBJ2-1 and V is TRBV7-9; 8 nucleotides align to TRBD1. Germline loops: CDR1 SEHNR, CDR2 FQNEAQ (reference sequence). CDR3 size: 15 residues. J was trimmed by 3 bases and V by 5 bases; bases with no gene match: 6. CDR3 DNA: TGTGCCAGCAGCCGGGACAGGCTGATCTACAATGAGCAGTTCTTC. It yields the protein CASSRDRLIYNEQFF.

V and J are TRBV29-1 and TRBJ1-1, with D unclear. CDR1 and CDR2 (germline): SQVTM, ANQGSEA. The length of the CDR3 is 12 residues. V lost 4 bases, J lost 3 bases, and 9 bases lay in between. The CDR3 loop reads CSVVFSDTEAFF. CDR3 nucleotides: TGCAGCGTTGTTTTCTCGGACACTGAAGCTTTCTTT.

In its sample, this clone was seen once. The CDR3 DNA is TGTGCCAGCAGCTTGGCCGGGACAGGTCTTGAAAAACTGTTTTTT. Protein product: CASSLAGTGLEKLFF. J is TRBJ1-4 and V is TRBV5-5; 8 nucleotides agree with TRBD1. CDR3 length: 15 residues. CDR1 and CDR2 from the germline V gene are SGHKS and YYEKEE (reference sequence). The V and J ends lost 0 bases and 7 bases, in that order; junction bases with no gene match: 5.

This clone was seen only a few times. The chain couples TRBV19 to TRBJ2-3, with TRBD1 identical over 10 bases. CDR3 length equals 15 residues. The germline CDR1 and CDR2 sequences are LNHDA and SQIVND (reference sequence). V dropped 5 bases and J dropped 1; count of bases not matched to a gene: 3. As DNA, the CDR3 is TGTGCCAGTAGTCACGGGACAGGGGGCACAGATACGCAGTATTTT. This translates into CASSHGTGGTDTQYF.

This chain connects TRBV18 to TRBJ1-3; D perhaps matches TRBD1 (6 bases). The V end was cut by 6 bases, the J end by 0 bases, with 15 bases between. The CDR3 covers 16 residues. Germline lookup yields CDR1 KGHSH and CDR2 LQKENI. The CDR3 DNA reads as TGTGCCAGCTCCTCACGACAGGAGAGCTCTGGAAACACCATATATTTT. It codes for CASSSRQESSGNTIYF.

The chain couples TRBV10-3 to TRBJ1-2; 7 bases fit TRBD1. The CDR3 spans 17 residues. V shed 2 bases and J 3 bases; nucleotides not matched to a gene: 12. The germline CDR1 and CDR2 sequences are ENHRY and SYGVKD. The CDR3 loop reads CAISERQGSGGDYGYTF. The CDR3, as DNA: TGTGCCATCAGTGAGAGACAGGGTTCGGGGGGGGACTATGGCTACACCTTC.

The chain recombines TRBV7-9 with TRBJ2-6; D not certain. From germline, CDR1 is SEHNR and CDR2 FQNEAQ (reference sequence). The CDR3 spans 15 residues. Trimming shortened V by 4 bases and J by 4 bases, and 11 bases separated the two germline ends. The CDR3 nucleotides are TGTGCCAGCAGCTCCACAGTCGCCGGGGCCAACGTCCTGACTTTC. Protein: CASSSTVAGANVLTF.

The chain is built from TRBV6-2 or TRBV6-3 and TRBJ1-6; TRBD1 is a possible D gene (5 bases). V gave up 2 bases and J gave up 0 bases, with 17 bases separating them. Germline loops: CDR1 MNHEY, CDR2 SVGEGT. This CDR3 comprises 19 residues. CDR3 in amino acids: CASSYNRDSPSSYNSPLHF. In nucleotides, the CDR3 is TGTGCCAGCAGTTACAATCGCGACAGCCCGAGCTCCTATAATTCACCCCTCCACTTT.